A single sample is the source of the 26 T cell receptor beta chains below, sequenced in a study of cytomegalovirus exposure and HLA in healthy donors. Clones were sequenced by immunoSEQ multiplex PCR, and TCRdb holds only the in-frame ones, with some missing. Of about 78,000 clones listed, approximately 95% are singletons. The sequencing input was PBMCs. These receptors were taken from a man in his late teens or twenties in good health and CMV-seropositive.

The genes are TRBV5-6 and TRBJ1-2; unclear D gene. V was pared by 3 bases and J by 0 bases, with 9 bases between. The V gene's germline CDR1 is SGHDT and CDR2 YYEEEE. The length of the CDR3 is 14 residues. The CDR3: CASSSYITNYGYTF. In DNA form, the CDR3 reads TGTGCCAGCAGCTCTTATATAACTAACTATGGCTACACCTTC.

The chain joins TRBV7-2 to TRBJ2-7, with 8 positions matching TRBD1. The V segment lost 3 bases and the J segment 7 bases; nucleotides outside the gene matches: 5. The germline V gene encodes CDR1 SGHTA and CDR2 FQGNSA. This CDR3 contains 13 residues. The CDR3 here is CASSFHRGREQYF. Written as DNA, the CDR3 is TGTGCCAGCAGCTTTCACAGGGGGAGGGAGCAGTACTTC.

V gene TRBV11-2 combines with J gene TRBJ2-7, with 8 bases fitting TRBD1. The V gene end was trimmed by 9 bases and the J gene end by 2 bases; junction bases not matched to a gene: 6. The CDR3 consists of 13 residues. CDR1 is SGHAT, CDR2 FQNNGV, per germline. The CDR3 nucleotides are TGTGCCAGTAAAGGACAGGGAACCTACGAGCAGTACTTC. The encoded protein is CASKGQGTYEQYF. The whole variable domain, remainder taken from reference TRBV11-2 and TRBJ2-7, is EAGVAQSPRYKIIEKRQSVAFWCNPISGHATLYWYQQILGQGPKLLIQFQNNGVVDDSQLPKDRFSAERLKGVDSTLKIQPAKLEDSAVYLCASKGQGTYEQYFGPGTRLTVT.

The chain has TRBV30 and TRBJ1-1, with unresolved D. V lost 4 bases and J lost 7, with 10 bases in between. CDR1 is GTSNPN, CDR2 SVGIG, per germline (reference sequence). This CDR3 is built from 11 residues. The CDR3 DNA is TGTGCCTGGACCACAACCCTTGAAGCTTTCTTT. This gives the protein CAWTTTLEAFF.

The chain carries TRBV19 and TRBJ2-2; weak D call: TRBD2 (5 bases). CDR1 and CDR2 from the germline V gene are LNHDA and SQIVND (reference sequence). The CDR3 is 16 residues long. V was cut by 6 bases and J by 4 bases, with 18 bases left in between. CDR3 DNA sequence: TGTGCCAGTAGGCTTGGCCGCCGGGATAGCACCGGGGAGCTGTTTTTT. It yields the protein CASRLGRRDSTGELFF.

The rearrangement links TRBV11-3 to TRBJ2-3; 15 nucleotides agree with TRBD2. The CDR3 is 17 amino acids. Per the germline V gene, CDR1 is SGHNT and CDR2 is YENEEA. The V segment lost 6 bases and the J segment 4 bases; nucleotides outside the gene matches: 8. This CDR3 reads CASSPGLAGGVADTQYF. CDR3 nucleotides: TGTGCCAGCAGTCCGGGACTAGCGGGAGGTGTGGCAGATACGCAGTATTTT.

The chain employs TRBV27 and TRBJ2-7, with 7 bases that match TRBD1. Germline values: CDR1 MNHEY, CDR2 SMNVEV (reference sequence). V dropped 4 bases and J dropped 0; count of bases not matched to a gene: 6. The CDR3 has 15 residues. The CDR3 DNA is TGTGCCAGCAGTTACCTCGGGACAGACTCCTACGAGCAGTACTTC. It translates to CASSYLGTDSYEQYF.

The chain is built from TRBV28 and TRBJ2-5; 8 bases are shared with TRBD2. This CDR3 is built from 16 residues. The germline gives CDR1 MDHEN, CDR2 SYDVKM. The V and J ends lost 1 base and 2 bases, in that order; junction bases with no gene match: 6. This CDR3 reads CASSLFRLAGQETQYF. As DNA, the CDR3 is TGTGCCAGCAGTTTATTTAGGCTAGCGGGTCAAGAGACCCAGTACTTC.

This clone appeared a single time. The chain uses TRBV5-4 and TRBJ1-5, with 7 bases lining up with TRBD1. After removal of 2 bases from V and 4 bases from J, the junction contained 0 bases not matched to a gene. CDR1 is SGHNT and CDR2 is YYREEE in the germline V gene (reference sequence). The CDR3 runs 13 residues. CDR3 nucleotide sequence: TGTGCCAGCAGCTTACAGGGGAATCAGCCCCAGCATTTT. Encoded protein: CASSLQGNQPQHF.

V is TRBV28 and J is TRBJ2-5; D not certain. The germline V and J ends were trimmed by 2 bases and 5 bases, with 6 bases remaining between them. The germline gives CDR1 MDHEN, CDR2 SYDVKM. This CDR3 region has 12 residues. The CDR3 spells CASSLARETQYF. CDR3 bases: TGTGCCAGCAGTTTAGCTAGGGAGACCCAGTACTTC. The whole variable domain, filled in from reference TRBV28 and TRBJ2-5, reads DVKVTQSSRYLVKRTGEKVFLECVQDMDHENMFWYRQDPGLGLRLIYFSYDVKMKEKGDIPEGYSVSREKKERFSLILESASTNQTSMYLCASSLARETQYFGPGTRLLVL.

This chain joins TRBV14 and TRBJ2-1; D may be TRBD2 (6 bases). The V and J ends lost 4 bases and 9 bases respectively, with 16 bases between them. The CDR3 totals 14 residues. CDR1 and CDR2 from the germline V gene are SGHDN and FVKESK. The CDR3 sequence is CASSPVFPGVEQFF. For the CDR3, the DNA is TGTGCCAGCAGCCCTGTATTTCCGGGGGTTGAGCAGTTCTTC.

The rearrangement uses TRBV5-1 and TRBJ2-2; 7 bases align to TRBD1. V lost 5 bases, J lost 0 bases, and 4 bases stayed unmatched. The CDR3 sequence is 15 residues long. Germline V gene lookup returns CDR1 SGHRS and CDR2 YFSETQ. In DNA form, the CDR3 reads TGCGCCAGCAGTCGACAGGGCGCGAACACCGGGGAGCTGTTTTTT. Translating gives CASSRQGANTGELFF. Filled out from reference TRBV5-1 and TRBJ2-2, the complete variable domain reads KAGVTQTPRYLIKTRGQQVTLSCSPISGHRSVSWYQQTPGQGLQFLFEYFSETQRNKGNFPGRFSGRQFSNSRSEMNVSTLELGDSALYLCASSRQGANTGELFFGEGSRLTVL.

The chain carries TRBV6-5 and TRBJ2-7; tentative D call: TRBD2 (6 bases). V lost 5 bases and J lost 4, with 15 bases in between. This CDR3 region has 14 residues. In germline, CDR1 is MNHEY, CDR2 SVGAGI. The CDR3 DNA follows: TGTGCCAGCAGTACAACCCGGGACTCTTACGAGCAGTACTTC. Translating gives CASSTTRDSYEQYF.

V and J are TRBV5-4 and TRBJ2-2; 12 nucleotides agree with TRBD1. CDR3 size: 15 residues. The germline CDR1 and CDR2 sequences are SGHNT and YYREEE (reference sequence). The J segment lost 5 bases and the V segment lost 4 bases, leaving 3 bases of the junction unmatched. This CDR3 is CASSPGQGATGELFF. As DNA, the CDR3 is TGTGCCAGCAGCCCGGGACAGGGGGCAACCGGGGAGCTGTTTTTT.

This chain connects TRBV5-1 to TRBJ1-5, with a possible D match to TRBD1 (5 bases). The CDR3 covers 13 residues. V dropped 5 bases and J dropped 0 bases, with 6 bases sitting between them. Germline-derived CDR1 and CDR2 are SGHRS and YFSETQ. CDR3 nucleotides: TGCGCCAGCAGAGGGGATAGCAATCAGCCCCAGCATTTT. Its translation is CASRGDSNQPQHF.

The chain combines TRBV7-9 with TRBJ1-4; TRBD1 might be the D (6 bases). The CDR3 is 15 residues long. Germline V gene data show CDR1 as SEHNR and CDR2 as FQNEAQ (reference sequence). Deletions cut 2 bases from V and 6 bases from J, with 13 bases between. The chain's CDR3 is CASSLLGGLDEKLFF. CDR3 nucleotide sequence: TGTGCCAGCAGCTTATTGGGGGGGCTGGATGAAAAACTGTTTTTT.

The rearrangement links TRBV5-1 to TRBJ1-4; D ambiguous. The CDR3 loop spans 15 amino acids. Germline-derived CDR1 and CDR2 are SGHRS and YFSETQ. V was cut by 1 base and J by 0 bases, with 7 bases left in between. CDR3 sequence: CASSLSGATNEKLFF. The CDR3 region has the DNA TGCGCCAGCAGCTTGTCCGGAGCAACTAATGAAAAACTGTTTTTT.

The chain couples TRBV28 to TRBJ2-3, with D perhaps TRBD1 (6 bases). The CDR3 sequence is 19 residues long. CDR1 and CDR2 (germline): MDHEN, SYDVKM. V was clipped by 5 bases and J by 3 bases, with 27 bases between them. CDR3 bases: TGTGCCAGCAGTACTACACAAATGGGGGCGTCTACCGTTACAGATACGCAGTATTTT. Translation gives CASSTTQMGASTVTDTQYF.

The chain uses TRBV29-1 and TRBJ2-2, with TRBD2 as a possible D gene (7 bases). From germline, CDR1 is SQVTM and CDR2 ANQGSEA. CDR3 length: 16 residues. Trimming took off 0 bases at V and 5 bases at J, with 16 bases between the two ends. CDR3 bases: TGCAGCGTTGAAGACGCGGGGGCGGGAGTGACCGGGGAGCTGTTTTTT. Its translation: CSVEDAGAGVTGELFF.

The rearrangement links TRBV7-2 to TRBJ1-2; perhaps TRBD1 as D (5 bases). The CDR3 runs to 15 residues. The germline V gene encodes CDR1 SGHTA and CDR2 FQGNSA. The V end was cut by 0 bases, the J end by 0 bases, with 8 bases between. This CDR3 is CASSLADRPNYGYTF. As DNA, the CDR3 is TGTGCCAGCAGCTTAGCAGACAGACCTAACTATGGCTACACCTTC.

This clone was detected once. The chain has TRBV10-1 and TRBJ2-5; weak D call: TRBD1 (6 bases). Trimming pared 8 bases from V and 6 bases from J, leaving 13 bases between. CDR3 length: 12 amino acids. Germline V lookup: CDR1 WNHNN, CDR2 SYGVQD (reference sequence). CDR3 sequence reads: CASSTGSKTQYF. The CDR3 region has the DNA TGCGCCAGCTCAACAGGGAGTAAGACCCAGTACTTC.

This clone has a single count. The genes are TRBV6-4 and TRBJ2-3, with 7 bases matching TRBD2. V shed 4 bases, J shed 6 bases, and the junction held 7 bases outside the gene matches. This CDR3 has 14 residues. Germline-derived CDR1 and CDR2 are MRHNA and SNTAGT. The CDR3 region is CASSGSGMSDTQYF. CDR3 coding DNA: TGTGCCAGCAGTGGAAGCGGGATGTCCGATACGCAGTATTTT.

This sequence joins TRBV6-1 and TRBJ2-1, with 11 bases fitting TRBD1. Germline lookup yields CDR1 MNHNS and CDR2 SASEGT. There are 16 residues in the CDR3. V trimming: 4 bases; J trimming: 4 bases; junction bases outside the gene matches: 6. The CDR3 region is CASSVKDRGRYNEQFF. The CDR3 DNA reads as TGTGCCAGCAGTGTTAAGGACAGGGGGCGTTACAATGAGCAGTTCTTC.

The chain is built from TRBV25-1 and TRBJ1-4; no firm D call. Germline V lookup: CDR1 MGHDK, CDR2 SYGVNS. Trimming pared 2 bases from V and 0 bases from J, leaving 7 bases between. The CDR3 extends over 15 amino acids. CDR3 residues: CASSEGIATNEKLFF. The CDR3 DNA follows: TGTGCCAGCAGTGAAGGCATTGCAACTAATGAAAAACTGTTTTTT.

The chain uses TRBV7-2 and TRBJ2-2, with D possibly matching TRBD2 (5 bases). The CDR3 length is 16 residues. The V gene's germline CDR1 is SGHTA and CDR2 FQGNSA. V lost 5 bases, J lost 3 bases, and 16 bases lay in between. CDR3 protein: CASSHNGGIDTGELFF. The CDR3 nucleotides read TGTGCCAGCAGCCACAACGGAGGAATCGACACCGGGGAGCTGTTTTTT. Based on the CDR3 plus reference TRBV7-2 and TRBJ2-2, the full variable domain is GAGVSQSPSNKVTEKGKDVELRCDPISGHTALYWYRQSLGQGLEFLIYFQGNSAPDKSGLPSDRFSAERTGGSVSTLTIQRTQQEDSAVYLCASSHNGGIDTGELFFGEGSRLTVL.

The chain uses TRBV28 and TRBJ2-7; a possible D gene is TRBD2 (7 bases). Between the trimmed V and J ends, which lost 8 bases and 3 bases, there was a span of 20 bases. Germline-derived CDR1 and CDR2 are MDHEN and SYDVKM. The CDR3 has 15 amino acids. The CDR3 here is CASRHRGGALYEQYF. The CDR3 DNA follows: TGTGCCAGCCGGCATAGGGGGGGAGCGCTCTACGAGCAGTACTTC.